This T cell receptor (beta chain) was captured in a study of T cells in Graves' hyperthyroidism and ophthalmopathy. Study-wide findings and caveats: Blood samples included most of the expanded thyroid clonotypes exceeding 0.001. Model-based prediction identified ophthalmopathy a median about 6.8 months prior to its onset.

Comments on this clonotype: What it binds is unknown.

Exclusions: uncontrolled infection, other autoimmune disease, pregnancy, lactation. Germline V gene sequence: CDR1 MDHEN, CDR2 SYDVKM. The CDR3 runs to 17 residues. V was clipped by 3 bases and J by 1 base; unmatched bases: 6. The CDR3 regions of TCR beta were amplified from RNA transcripts. With the HTBI primer set, the TCR CDR3 went through a first round of RT-PCR. Using its own MiXCR run on the multiplex PCR reads, TCRdb lists one record per CDR3 protein. Among 490,000 or so distinct CDR3 sequences listed, about 22% were seen once. The J gene is TRBJ2-2, the V gene TRBV28, with 9 bases aligning to TRBD2. This TCR came from a woman aged 70-85 years with Graves' ophthalmopathy. The sample taken for sequencing was blood. The CDR3: CASSLGGRAGNTGELFF. In DNA, the CDR3 is TGTGCCAGCAGTTTGGGCGGGAGGGCCGGGAACACCGGGGAGCTGTTTTTT.